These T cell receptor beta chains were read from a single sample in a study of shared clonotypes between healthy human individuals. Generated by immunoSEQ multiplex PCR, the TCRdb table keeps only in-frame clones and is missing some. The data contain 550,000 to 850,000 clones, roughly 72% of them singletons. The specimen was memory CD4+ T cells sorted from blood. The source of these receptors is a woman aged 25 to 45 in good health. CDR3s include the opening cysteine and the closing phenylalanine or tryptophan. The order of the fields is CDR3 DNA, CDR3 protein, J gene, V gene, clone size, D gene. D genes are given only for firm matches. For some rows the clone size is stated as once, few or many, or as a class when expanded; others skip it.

CDR3 DNA: TGCGCCAGCAGCTTGGATGTTAACTATGGCTACACCTTC; CDR3 protein: CASSLDVNYGYTF; J gene: TRBJ1-2; V gene: TRBV5-1; clone size: .; D gene: .
CDR3 DNA: TGTGCCAGCAGTGAACGGGCGGCAGATACGCAGTATTTT; CDR3 protein: CASSERAADTQYF; J gene: TRBJ2-3; V gene: TRBV2; clone size: .; D gene: .
CDR3 DNA: TGTGCCGGGGGGAGGGACACTGAAGCTTTCTTT; CDR3 protein: CAGGRDTEAFF; J gene: TRBJ1-1; V gene: TRBV7-9; clone size: .; D gene: .
CDR3 DNA: TGTGCCAGCAGCCCGATACAGGGGAACTATGGCTACACCTTC; CDR3 protein: CASSPIQGNYGYTF; J gene: TRBJ1-2; V gene: TRBV14; clone size: .; D gene: TRBD1
CDR3 DNA: TGTGCCAGCAGCTTGGACCCAGGAGCCCGGATTTATGGCTACACCTTC; CDR3 protein: CASSLDPGARIYGYTF; J gene: TRBJ1-2; V gene: TRBV5-4; clone size: once; D gene: .
CDR3 DNA: TGTGCCAGCAGCCTTGGTGGGGGTAAGGCTTTCTTT; CDR3 protein: CASSLGGGKAFF; J gene: TRBJ1-1; V gene: TRBV7-8; clone size: .; D gene: .
CDR3 DNA: TGTGCCAGCAGGGGCTCCGCGAGGACCGGCAATCAGCCCCAGCATTTT; CDR3 protein: CASRGSARTGNQPQHF; J gene: TRBJ1-5; V gene: TRBV28; clone size: once; D gene: .
CDR3 DNA: TGTGCCAGTGCCGGACAGAGTATTTCCGAGCCCCAGCATTTT; CDR3 protein: CASAGQSISEPQHF; J gene: TRBJ1-5; V gene: TRBV19; clone size: once; D gene: .
CDR3 DNA: TGTGCCAGCAGCCGCCAGGGCCTTCAAATCCACGAGCAGTACTTC; CDR3 protein: CASSRQGLQIHEQYF; J gene: TRBJ2-7; V gene: TRBV7-9; clone size: .; D gene: .
CDR3 DNA: TGTGCCAGCTCGCTAGCGGTCAACTACGAGCAGTACTTC; CDR3 protein: CASSLAVNYEQYF; J gene: TRBJ2-7; V gene: TRBV18; clone size: .; D gene: TRBD2
CDR3 DNA: TGTGCCAGCAGCCAAGCTCCGGGGAACACTGAAGCTTTCTTT; CDR3 protein: CASSQAPGNTEAFF; J gene: TRBJ1-1; V gene: TRBV4-2; clone size: few; D gene: .